The 28 T cell receptor beta chains presented below share a single source sample, sequenced in a study of STAT3 mutations in large granular lymphocyte leukemia. General observations from the study: At least one immunodominant TCR beta clonotype appeared in every T-cell large granular lymphocyte leukemia patient.

Antigens of these TCRs are unknown. Libraries were prepared by immunoSEQ multiplex PCR; TCRdb keeps only in-frame clonotypes and omits some of them. Of under 4,500 clones in the sample, approximately 62% are singletons; the top ten hold roughly 35%. The material sequenced was PBMCs. These TCRs come from a human donor with T large granular lymphocyte leukemia. Some clones in this sample may be carry-over from other donors' samples.

This clone occurred a few times. The chain has TRBV5-1 and TRBJ2-2; D not resolved. V lost 2 bases and J lost 2, with 7 bases in between. The CDR3 has 14 amino acids. Germline lookup yields CDR1 SGHRS and CDR2 YFSETQ. CDR3 amino acids: CASSLAPNTGELFF. The CDR3 DNA sequence: TGCGCCAGCAGCTTAGCTCCTAACACCGGGGAGCTGTTTTTT.

The chain carries TRBV7-9 and TRBJ1-5, with no clear D. The CDR3 sequence is 14 residues long. CDR1 SEHNR and CDR2 FQNEAQ come from the germline V gene (reference sequence). Trimming stripped 0 bases from V and 1 base from J, with 4 bases between. The CDR3 DNA reads TGTGCCAGCAGCTTAGCGGGAAGCAATCAGCCCCAGCATTTT. Protein: CASSLAGSNQPQHF.

This rearrangement joins TRBV2 to TRBJ1-5; tentatively, D is TRBD1 (6 bases). This CDR3 comprises 15 residues. V lost 3 bases, J lost 6 bases, and 15 bases lay in between. Germline CDR1 SNHLY, CDR2 FYNNEI. CDR3 protein: CASSELGGAAQPQHF. CDR3 sequence (DNA): TGTGCCAGCAGTGAGTTGGGGGGGGCAGCTCAGCCCCAGCATTTT.

This clone was counted a few times. This sequence joins TRBV2 and TRBJ2-3; a possible D gene is TRBD2 (6 bases). Germline V gene sequence: CDR1 SNHLY, CDR2 FYNNEI. Trimming shortened V by 6 bases and J by 1 base, and 20 bases separated the two germline ends. The CDR3 length is 17 residues. In DNA, the CDR3 is TGTGCCAGCAGGGCCATTTGGGCGGGGACTCGCACAGATACGCAGTATTTT. Amino acid sequence: CASRAIWAGTRTDTQYF.

This clone was observed a few times. The V and J genes are TRBV7-2 and TRBJ1-5, with D possibly TRBD1 on 6 matching bases. Germline CDR1 reads SGHTA; CDR2 reads FQGNSA. There are 16 residues in the CDR3. V dropped 5 bases and J dropped 0 bases, with 14 bases sitting between them. The CDR3 protein is CASSPRTAYSNQPQHF. The CDR3 DNA reads as TGTGCCAGCAGCCCAAGGACAGCTTATAGCAATCAGCCCCAGCATTTT.

This clone was counted a few times. The gene calls are TRBV5-1 and TRBJ1-2; D not certain. V was cut by 0 bases and J by 3 bases, with 6 bases left in between. There are 13 residues in the CDR3. Germline V gives CDR1 SGHRS, CDR2 YFSETQ. The CDR3 DNA reads as TGCGCCAGCAGCTTGGGGGAACACTATGGCTACACCTTC. It translates to CASSLGEHYGYTF.

This rearrangement joins TRBV7-2 to TRBJ2-1; no clear D. This CDR3 contains 11 residues. Trimming removed 7 bases from V and 6 bases from J, with 7 bases in between. Germline-derived CDR1 and CDR2 are SGHTA and FQGNSA. CDR3 sequence reads: CASTLGNEQFF. The DNA of the CDR3 is TGTGCCAGCACCTTGGGCAATGAGCAGTTCTTC.

This rearrangement joins TRBV30 to TRBJ2-7; D perhaps matches TRBD2 (6 bases). Trimming pared 1 base from V and 9 bases from J, leaving 22 bases between. This CDR3 contains 15 residues. Germline V gives CDR1 GTSNPN, CDR2 SVGIG (reference sequence). CDR3 protein: CAWSASLVAVSGQYF. The CDR3 DNA follows: TGTGCCTGGAGTGCGAGTCTGGTAGCGGTTAGTGGGCAGTACTTC.

This clone was seen more than once but under ten times. The chain couples TRBV18 to TRBJ2-1; the match to TRBD1 covers 9 bases. The CDR3 runs to 15 residues. Germline V gene sequence: CDR1 KGHSH, CDR2 LQKENI. With V trimmed by 6 bases and J by 7 bases, 10 bases remained unmatched. CDR3 nucleotides: TGTGCCAGCTCCCTGGACAGGGGCGGGGATAATGAGCAGTTCTTC. Protein product: CASSLDRGGDNEQFF.

The chain joins TRBV25-1 to TRBJ1-5; 7 bases are shared with TRBD1. Trimming at V came to 2 bases and at J to 7 bases, leaving 11 bases not matched to a gene. CDR3 size: 16 residues. Germline CDR1 and CDR2: MGHDK and SYGVNS. CDR3 protein: CASSEGTTGIEQPQHF. CDR3 nucleotide sequence: TGTGCCAGCAGTGAAGGGACGACAGGGATCGAACAGCCCCAGCATTTT.

The rearrangement uses TRBV30 and TRBJ1-2, with 8 bases aligning to TRBD1. The trim removed 5 bases at V and 5 bases at J, leaving 7 bases unmatched. This CDR3 spans 13 amino acids. Looked up from germline, CDR1 is GTSNPN and CDR2 is SVGIG (reference sequence). The CDR3: CAWHRDRPYGYTF. CDR3 DNA sequence: TGTGCCTGGCATCGGGACAGGCCGTATGGCTACACCTTC.

This clone was observed a handful of times. V usage is TRBV6-1 and J usage is TRBJ1-2; TRBD1 matches 8 bases. With V trimmed by 3 bases and J by 8 bases, 8 bases remained unmatched. The CDR3 totals 14 residues. Germline CDR1 MNHNS, CDR2 SASEGT. The CDR3 protein is CASSDSAGGVGYTF. The CDR3 DNA is TGTGCCAGCAGTGATTCGGCAGGGGGCGTGGGCTACACCTTC.

The CDR3: CASSYDRNTEAFF. The CDR3 DNA reads TGTGCCAGCAGCTACGACAGGAACACTGAAGCTTTCTTT. V is TRBV13 and J is TRBJ1-1, with a possible D match to TRBD1 (5 bases). The CDR3 consists of 13 residues. With 4 bases removed from V and 1 base from J, the gap between germline ends came to 7 bases. Germline CDR1 is PRHDT and CDR2 is FYEKMQ (reference sequence).

The chain carries TRBV30 and TRBJ2-3, with D maybe TRBD2 (5 bases). Trimming cost V 3 bases and J 4 bases, with 8 bases left between them. The CDR3 covers 12 residues. Germline V gene data show CDR1 as GTSNPN and CDR2 as SVGIG (reference sequence). The DNA of the CDR3 is TGTGCCTGGAGATACGGGGCAGATACGCAGTATTTT. Its translation is CAWRYGADTQYF.

The chain has TRBV5-1 and TRBJ1-2, with D tentatively TRBD1 (6 bases). Trimming removed 0 bases from V and 4 bases from J, with 10 bases in between. In germline, CDR1 is SGHRS, CDR2 YFSETQ. The CDR3 totals 14 residues. CDR3 sequence reads: CASSLDTGSYGYTF. CDR3 DNA sequence: TGCGCCAGCAGCTTGGATACAGGGAGCTATGGCTACACCTTC.

The V call is TRBV6-6, the J call TRBJ1-2; tentative D call: TRBD1 (5 bases). The CDR3 spans 12 residues. Germline-derived CDR1 and CDR2 are MNHNY and SVGAGI (reference sequence). V lost 3 bases, J lost 5 bases, and 7 bases lay in between. CDR3 nucleotides: TGTGCCAGCAGTTATAGACAGTATGGCTACACCTTC. It encodes CASSYRQYGYTF.

This clone was seen just once. The chain combines TRBV29-1 with TRBJ1-2, with D tentatively TRBD1 (5 bases). CDR3 length: 13 amino acids. Trimming took off 2 bases at V and 4 bases at J, with 11 bases between the two ends. Germline V gene data show CDR1 as SQVTM and CDR2 as ANQGSEA. The CDR3 sequence is CSVESQGFYGYTF. As DNA, the CDR3 is TGCAGCGTTGAAAGCCAGGGCTTCTATGGCTACACCTTC. The variable domain in full, completed from reference TRBV29-1 and TRBJ1-2, reads SAVISQKPSRDICQRGTSLTIQCQVDSQVTMMFWYRQQPGQSLTLIATANQGSEATYESGFVIDKFPISRPNLTFSTLTVSNMSPEDSSIYLCSVESQGFYGYTFGSGTRLTVV.

The chain is built from TRBV18 and TRBJ1-2; 8 nucleotides line up with TRBD1. Germline V gives CDR1 KGHSH, CDR2 LQKENI. The junction had 11 bases not matched to a gene; V was cut back by 2 bases and J by 6 bases. This CDR3 spans 16 amino acids. CDR3 bases: TGTGCCAGCTCACCAGTATCAGGGGGCGCGGGGAATGGCTACACCTTC. It specifies CASSPVSGGAGNGYTF.

Only a few counts were recorded for this clone. The chain employs TRBV28 and TRBJ1-1, with a tentative D call TRBD1 (5 bases). V lost 6 bases and J 4 bases, leaving 15 bases between the germline ends. CDR3 size: 14 residues. Germline loops: CDR1 MDHEN, CDR2 SYDVKM. CDR3 DNA sequence: TGTGCCAGCAGGGAGAGGGGACGGGGCACTGAAGCTTTCTTT. Translation: CASRERGRGTEAFF.

This clone was counted between two and nine times. The chain links TRBV19 to TRBJ2-1; 8 bases are a match to TRBD2. Germline V gene sequence: CDR1 LNHDA, CDR2 SQIVND (reference sequence). The ends lost 1 base at V and 3 bases at J; junction bases unmatched: 8. CDR3 length: 17 amino acids. CDR3 nucleotide sequence: TGTGCCAGTAGTATAGCGGGGGGGCGCGAAATCTACAATGAGCAGTTCTTC. It specifies CASSIAGGREIYNEQFF.

The chain combines TRBV7-3 with TRBJ2-7, with 13 bases lining up with TRBD2. Germline CDR1 reads SGHTA; CDR2 reads FQGTGA. Trimming cost V 4 bases and J 4 bases; bases outside gene matches: 19. The CDR3 loop spans 20 amino acids. CDR3 bases: TGTGCCAGCAGCTGTACGGTCGGCCAAAGGACTAGCGGGAGATCGTACGAGCAGTACTTC. This sequence encodes CASSCTVGQRTSGRSYEQYF.

The sample holds one count of this clone. The V call is TRBV4-3, the J call TRBJ2-7, with D maybe TRBD2 (6 bases). Trimming left V 2 bases short and J 6 bases short, with 17 bases between. There are 15 residues in the CDR3. CDR1 is LGHNA and CDR2 is YSLEER in the germline V gene. CDR3: CASSQWVGSGGEQYF. The CDR3 nucleotides read TGCGCCAGCAGCCAATGGGTGGGGTCCGGGGGCGAGCAGTACTTC.

J is TRBJ1-3 and V is TRBV5-4; maybe TRBD1 (6 bases). Trimming removed 2 bases at V and 0 bases at J, with 12 bases between. In germline, CDR1 is SGHNT, CDR2 YYREEE (reference sequence). CDR3 length equals 16 residues. The CDR3 nucleotides are TGTGCCAGCAGCTTTGGGGGGCCACTCTCTGGAAACACCATATATTTT. The encoded protein is CASSFGGPLSGNTIYF. Drawing the rest from reference TRBV5-4 and TRBJ1-3, the complete variable domain is ETGVTQSPTHLIKTRGQQVTLRCSSQSGHNTVSWYQQALGQGPQFIFQYYREEENGRGNFPPRFSGLQFPNYSSELNVNALELDDSALYLCASSFGGPLSGNTIYFGEGSWLTVV.

DNA for the CDR3: TGTGCCTGGAGTTCCCTCGAGGGGCAGGGAAACATTCAGTACTTC. Its translation: CAWSSLEGQGNIQYF. The J gene is TRBJ2-4, the V gene TRBV30; TRBD1 or TRBD2 may be the D gene (5 bases each). This CDR3 contains 15 residues. Trimming pared 2 bases from V and 6 bases from J, leaving 17 bases between. CDR1 and CDR2 (germline): GTSNPN, SVGIG (reference sequence).

In this sample, this clone turned up a few times. The chain uses TRBV7-9 and TRBJ2-4; D possibly corresponds to TRBD2 (6 bases). V was cut by 1 base and J by 0 bases, with 10 bases left in between. The CDR3 spans 16 residues. Germline V CDR1 and CDR2: SEHNR, FQNEAQ (reference sequence). As DNA, the CDR3 is TGTGCCAGCAGCTTAGGCGCGGGATTAGCCAAAAACATTCAGTACTTC. Translating it yields CASSLGAGLAKNIQYF.

The V and J genes are TRBV30 and TRBJ1-5; tentative D call: TRBD1 (5 bases). V lost 2 bases, J lost 7 bases, and 12 bases lay in between. Germline CDR1 GTSNPN, CDR2 SVGIG (reference sequence). This CDR3 is built from 13 residues. In DNA, the CDR3 is TGTGCCTGGAGTAGGCAGGGTGACCAGCCCCAGCATTTT. Translating it yields CAWSRQGDQPQHF.

The table lists this clone with a few counts. The CDR3 sequence: CASSNPTENTGELFF. The CDR3 region has the DNA TGTGCCAGCAGCAACCCGACAGAAAACACCGGGGAGCTGTTTTTT. The V call is TRBV5-4, the J call TRBJ2-2, with D perhaps matching TRBD1 (5 bases). The CDR3 covers 15 residues. V lost 4 bases, J lost 2 bases, and 12 bases lay in between. CDR1 SGHNT and CDR2 YYREEE come from the germline V gene (reference sequence).

The chain links TRBV5-1 to TRBJ2-6; TRBD1 is a possible D gene (7 bases). The V and J ends lost 3 bases and 12 bases respectively, with 16 bases between them. This CDR3 spans 14 amino acids. The germline V gene encodes CDR1 SGHRS and CDR2 YFSETQ. The CDR3 DNA sequence: TGCGCCAGCAGCTGGGAGACAGGGCGGGGCGTCCTGACTTTC. Translated: CASSWETGRGVLTF. Together with reference TRBV5-1 and TRBJ2-6, the CDR3 gives the full variable domain: KAGVTQTPRYLIKTRGQQVTLSCSPISGHRSVSWYQQTPGQGLQFLFEYFSETQRNKGNFPGRFSGRQFSNSRSEMNVSTLELGDSALYLCASSWETGRGVLTFGAGSRLTVL.